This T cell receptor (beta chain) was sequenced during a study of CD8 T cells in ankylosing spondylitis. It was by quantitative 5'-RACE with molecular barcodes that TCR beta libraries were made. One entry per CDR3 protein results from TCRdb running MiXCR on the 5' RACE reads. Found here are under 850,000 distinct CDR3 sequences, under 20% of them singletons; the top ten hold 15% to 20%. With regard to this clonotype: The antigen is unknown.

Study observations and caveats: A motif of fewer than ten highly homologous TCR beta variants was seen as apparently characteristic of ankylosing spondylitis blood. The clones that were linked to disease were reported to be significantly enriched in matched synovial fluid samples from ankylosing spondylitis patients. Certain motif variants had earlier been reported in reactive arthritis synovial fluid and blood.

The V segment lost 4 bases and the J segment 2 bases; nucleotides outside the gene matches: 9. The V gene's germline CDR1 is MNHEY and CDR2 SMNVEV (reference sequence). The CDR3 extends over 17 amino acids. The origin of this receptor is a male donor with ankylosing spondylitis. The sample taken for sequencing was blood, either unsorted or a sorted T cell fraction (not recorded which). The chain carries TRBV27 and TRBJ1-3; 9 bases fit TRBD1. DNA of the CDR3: TGTGCCAGCAGTTCTTGGACAGGGGCGGGAACTGGAAACACCATATATTTT. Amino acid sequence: CASSSWTGAGTGNTIYF.